The rows below give T cell receptor beta chains drawn from one sample of a study of T cell changes during pregnancy in multiple sclerosis. The data were produced by immunoSEQ multiplex PCR, yet TCRdb's version contains in-frame clones alone and is incomplete. Here the sample spans about 75,000 clones, 94% being singletons. The sequences come from CD4+ T cells from peripheral blood mononuclear cells, collected after pregnancy. All receptors come from a female donor with multiple sclerosis, enrolled in a pregnancy study. CDR3s include the opening cysteine and the closing phenylalanine or tryptophan. Fields, in order: J gene, V gene, D gene, clone size, CDR3 protein, CDR3 DNA. A D gene is named only where the DNA matches it firmly. Rows may omit the clone size; those that give it use once, few, many or a size class.

TRBJ2-5 | TRBV7-9 | . | . | CASSYIPSHQETQYF | TGTGCCAGCAGCTATATTCCTTCCCACCAAGAGACCCAGTACTTC
TRBJ2-5 | TRBV7-9 | . | . | CASSLRGWEETQYF | TGTGCCAGCAGCTTAAGAGGTTGGGAAGAGACCCAGTACTTC
TRBJ2-7 | TRBV15 | . | . | CATSREQGTSYEQYF | TGTGCCACCAGCAGAGAACAAGGGACTTCCTACGAGCAGTACTTC
TRBJ1-5 | TRBV27 | . | . | CASSLGPHQPQHF | TGTGCCAGCAGTCTAGGCCCTCATCAGCCCCAGCATTTT
TRBJ2-1 | TRBV6-5 | TRBD2 | . | CASSYSLAGGYNEQFF | TGTGCCAGCAGTTACTCACTAGCGGGGGGATACAATGAGCAGTTCTTC
TRBJ1-5 | TRBV15 | . | . | CATSRDRRGSGNQPQHF | TGTGCCACCAGCAGAGATCGACGAGGGTCGGGCAATCAGCCCCAGCATTTT
TRBJ2-7 | TRBV29-1 | . | . | CSATPGAGEQYF | TGCAGCGCTACGCCAGGCGCGGGCGAGCAGTACTTC
TRBJ2-6 | TRBV5-6 | . | . | CASSSSLTGSSTF | TGTGCCAGCAGCTCTTCCTTAACCGGGTCCTCGACTTTC
TRBJ1-1 | TRBV10-3 | . | . | CAISGGRAEAFF | TGTGCCATCAGTGGGGGCAGGGCTGAAGCTTTCTTT
TRBJ2-3 | TRBV5-1 | TRBD2 | . | CASSFSGTSGSVDTQYF | TGCGCCAGCAGCTTTTCCGGGACTAGCGGGAGTGTAGATACGCAGTATTTT
TRBJ2-1 | TRBV5-1 | TRBD2 | . | CASSQGLAGAYNEQFF | TGCGCCAGCAGCCAAGGACTAGCGGGAGCCTACAATGAGCAGTTCTTC
TRBJ2-1 | TRBV19 | TRBD2 | . | CASRRTSGSRNEQFF | TGTGCCAGTAGAAGGACTAGCGGGAGTAGGAATGAGCAGTTCTTC
TRBJ2-7 | TRBV30 | . | once | CAYRGQSYEQYF | TGTGCCTACCGTGGACAGTCCTACGAGCAGTACTTC
TRBJ1-4 | TRBV28 | . | . | CASSPNRRLSKKLFF | TGTGCCAGCAGTCCTAACAGGAGATTGAGTAAAAAACTGTTTTTT
TRBJ2-3 | TRBV29-1 | . | . | CSLTGGLGTDTQYF | TGCAGCCTCACGGGGGGCTTGGGCACAGATACGCAGTATTTT
TRBJ2-1 | TRBV28 | . | . | CASSPPVGTAGNYNEQFF | TGTGCCAGCAGTCCCCCCGTCGGAACGGCGGGGAACTACAATGAGCAGTTCTTC
TRBJ1-2 | TRBV10-3 | TRBD1 | . | CAISARDRGFYGYTF | TGTGCCATCAGCGCCCGGGACAGGGGATTCTATGGCTACACCTTC
TRBJ2-2 | TRBV4-1 | TRBD1 | . | CASSQDRDRANTGELFF | TGCGCCAGCAGCCAAGATAGAGACAGGGCGAACACCGGGGAGCTGTTTTTT
TRBJ1-2 | TRBV10-3 | . | . | CAISQGTQGGYGYTF | TGTGCCATCAGTCAAGGGACTCAGGGTGGCTATGGCTACACCTTC
TRBJ2-3 | TRBV10-3 | . | . | CAISTHRDSPDTQYF | TGTGCCATCAGTACACACAGGGATTCCCCAGATACGCAGTATTTT
TRBJ2-2 | TRBV29-1 | . | . | CSVTETGTGELFF | TGCAGCGTGACCGAGACGGGGACCGGGGAGCTGTTTTTT
TRBJ2-3 | TRBV6-1 | . | once | CASSEAGGSLWTDTQYF | TGTGCCAGCAGTGAAGCGGGGGGTTCGTTATGGACAGATACGCAGTATTTT
TRBJ2-1 | TRBV5-4 | TRBD2 | . | CASSFPSGPYNEQFF | TGTGCCAGCAGCTTTCCTAGCGGGCCCTACAATGAGCAGTTCTTC
TRBJ1-5 | TRBV2 | TRBD1 | . | CASSEEVTGGYSNQPQHF | TGTGCCAGCAGTGAAGAGGTGACAGGGGGGTATAGCAATCAGCCCCAGCATTTT
TRBJ1-4 | TRBV4-2 | TRBD1 | once | CASSQDRQGGEKLFF | TGTGCCAGCAGCCAAGATCGACAGGGTGGTGAAAAACTGTTTTTT
TRBJ2-3 | TRBV19 | . | . | CASSILATSTDTQYF | TGTGCCAGTAGTATACTAGCGACAAGCACAGATACGCAGTATTTT
TRBJ1-3 | TRBV6-5 | TRBD1 | . | CASRRQGSDTIYF | TGTGCCAGCAGGAGACAGGGCTCGGACACCATATATTTT
TRBJ1-2 | TRBV5-4 | . | . | CASSLGAGYGYTF | TGTGCCAGCAGCTTGGGGGCGGGATATGGCTACACCTTC
TRBJ2-1 | TRBV28 | TRBD2 | . | CASSFPLGAGGDNEQFF | TGTGCCAGCAGTTTCCCTCTCGGGGCGGGAGGGGACAATGAGCAGTTCTTC